Presented here are 29 T cell receptor beta chains from one specimen sequenced in a study of OX40 agonist ivuxolimab in advanced cancers. Produced via immunoSEQ multiplex PCR; TCRdb's table is partial and in-frame only. This table has tens of thousands of clones, 85% to 90% appearing once. Sequencing was performed on CD4+ or CD8+ T cells sorted from blood, taken in a trial of the OX40 agonist ivuxolimab. These receptor sequences come from an adult with an advanced solid tumor such as melanoma, head and neck, liver or kidney cancer.

The chain links TRBV27 to TRBJ2-1; TRBD1 aligns across 8 bases. Germline trimming cut 7 bases from V and 3 bases from J; bases unmatched to any gene: 5. The CDR3 is 14 amino acids. Germline CDR1 MNHEY, CDR2 SMNVEV (reference sequence). In DNA, the CDR3 is TGTGCCAGCACCCCAGGGGGCGTCTACAATGAGCAGTTCTTC. Its protein product is CASTPGGVYNEQFF.

The chain employs TRBV7-9 and TRBJ1-2, with D perhaps matching TRBD1 (6 bases). Trimming took 1 base from V and 4 from J, leaving 16 bases between them. The germline CDR1 and CDR2 sequences are SEHNR and FQNEAQ (reference sequence). The CDR3 loop spans 16 amino acids. The CDR3 reads CASSLEGTGGVYGYTF. DNA of the CDR3: TGTGCCAGCAGCTTAGAGGGCACGGGGGGCGTCTATGGCTACACCTTC.

The chain employs TRBV19 and TRBJ2-3; D is ambiguous. V dropped 1 base and J dropped 0 bases, with 11 bases sitting between them. In germline, CDR1 is LNHDA, CDR2 SQIVND (reference sequence). The CDR3 covers 16 residues. CDR3 amino acids: CASSIVEVSSTDTQYF. The CDR3 coding sequence is TGTGCCAGTAGTATAGTTGAGGTATCTAGCACAGATACGCAGTATTTT.

The chain combines TRBV7-9 with TRBJ2-3, with 10 bases aligning to TRBD2. This CDR3 has 15 amino acids. Germline CDR1 reads SEHNR; CDR2 reads FQNEAQ (reference sequence). Losses at the gene ends were 5 bases for V and 0 bases for J; bases not matched to a gene: 2. The CDR3 nucleotides read TGTGCCAGCAGCCCGACTAGCGGGAGCACAGATACGCAGTATTTT. The encoded protein is CASSPTSGSTDTQYF.

By share, this clone ranks as medium-sized. V and J are TRBV6-6 and TRBJ1-2; a weak D match, TRBD1 (5 bases). This CDR3 region has 12 residues. The V and J ends lost 5 bases and 10 bases respectively, with 14 bases between them. The germline CDR1 and CDR2 sequences are MNHNY and SVGAGI (reference sequence). The CDR3, as DNA: TGTGCCAGCAGTGTCCGGACACCCGACTACACCTTC. It encodes CASSVRTPDYTF.

This clone is a singleton in its sample. A clone one base away is much larger, so this may be a read error. CDR3 bases: TGTGCCAGCAGCTTACCCACTGAAGCTTTCTTT. Translated, it gives CASSLPTEAFF. The chain employs TRBV7-9 and TRBJ1-1, with D uncertain. Trimming stripped 2 bases from V and 4 bases from J, with 2 bases between. Per the germline V gene, CDR1 is SEHNR and CDR2 is FQNEAQ (reference sequence). There are 11 residues in the CDR3.

In this sample, this clone turned up once. The CDR3 coding sequence is TGTGCCAGTAGTATAGATCTACGAGGGCCCCGGACAGATACGCAGTATTTT. Amino acid sequence: CASSIDLRGPRTDTQYF. V and J are TRBV19 and TRBJ2-3; D is perhaps TRBD2 (5 bases). V was trimmed by 0 bases and J by 3 bases, leaving 16 bases between them. The CDR3 has 17 amino acids. Germline CDR1 and CDR2: LNHDA and SQIVND (reference sequence).

The CDR3 loop is CASSPGTANTGELFF. The CDR3 DNA is TGTGCCAGCAGCCCCGGGACAGCTAACACCGGGGAGCTGTTTTTT. This chain connects TRBV5-6 to TRBJ2-2, with 7 bases lining up with TRBD1. Germline V gene sequence: CDR1 SGHDT, CDR2 YYEEEE. The CDR3 is made up of 15 amino acids. The trim removed 4 bases at V and 2 bases at J, leaving 5 bases unmatched.

The CDR3 is CASSPITGVFWAQYF. The CDR3 DNA reads TGTGCCAGCAGCCCGATAACGGGAGTGTTTTGGGCGCAGTATTTT. The V and J genes are TRBV27 and TRBJ2-3, with D tentatively TRBD2 (6 bases). This CDR3 comprises 15 residues. Trimming stripped 6 bases from V and 10 bases from J, with 23 bases between. Germline CDR1 MNHEY, CDR2 SMNVEV (reference sequence).

This clone was seen a few times. This rearrangement joins TRBV13 to TRBJ1-2; 8 bases are a match to TRBD1. Germline assignment: CDR1 PRHDT and CDR2 FYEKMQ (reference sequence). The CDR3 loop spans 14 amino acids. V lost 1 base and J lost 8; bases outside the gene matches: 6. CDR3 sequence (DNA): TGTGCCAGCAGCTTAGTCTCAGGGGGCTTGGGCTACACCTTC. Translating gives CASSLVSGGLGYTF.

The V gene is TRBV27, the J gene TRBJ1-2; perhaps TRBD1 as D (6 bases). Germline CDR1 MNHEY, CDR2 SMNVEV (reference sequence). Trimming took 5 bases from V and 4 from J, leaving 11 bases between them. This CDR3 has 13 residues. The CDR3 DNA is TGTGCCAGCAGTGCCACAGGGAGCTATGGCTACACCTTC. Its translation: CASSATGSYGYTF.

This rearrangement joins TRBV6-5 to TRBJ1-3; 10 nucleotides line up with TRBD1. Germline CDR1 is MNHEY and CDR2 is SVGAGI. The CDR3 is 16 amino acids. With 2 bases clipped from V and 2 bases from J, the junction kept 3 bases outside the gene matches. This CDR3 reads CASSYGTGVPGNTIYF. Written as DNA, the CDR3 is TGTGCCAGCAGTTACGGGACAGGGGTCCCTGGAAACACCATATATTTT.

This clone is termed medium-sized. This chain connects TRBV19 to TRBJ1-1, with D maybe TRBD1 (6 bases). The germline V and J ends were trimmed by 6 bases and 5 bases, with 16 bases remaining between them. Germline V gene sequence: CDR1 LNHDA, CDR2 SQIVND (reference sequence). This CDR3 contains 14 residues. CDR3 sequence: CASRVQGGGTEAFF. The CDR3 DNA is TGTGCCAGTAGAGTTCAGGGAGGGGGGACTGAAGCTTTCTTT.

V and J are TRBV15 and TRBJ1-5; D perhaps matches TRBD1 (5 bases). The CDR3 consists of 15 residues. V was clipped by 5 bases and J by 4 bases, with 15 bases between them. Germline CDR1 reads LNHNV; CDR2 reads YYDKDF (reference sequence). The CDR3 nucleotides read TGTGCCACCAGCCCCTCGAGGGGTCCGAATCAGCCCCAGCATTTT. It encodes CATSPSRGPNQPQHF.

The gene calls are TRBV5-1 and TRBJ1-4; unclear D gene. The CDR3 length is 14 residues. Per the germline V gene, CDR1 is SGHRS and CDR2 is YFSETQ. Trimming took 4 bases from V and 5 from J, leaving 12 bases between them. Here the CDR3 DNA reads TGCGCCAGCAGCCTGGACCGACCCAATGAAAAACTGTTTTTT. As protein: CASSLDRPNEKLFF. The entire variable domain, with the rest obtained from reference TRBV5-1 and TRBJ1-4, is as follows: KAGVTQTPRYLIKTRGQQVTLSCSPISGHRSVSWYQQTPGQGLQFLFEYFSETQRNKGNFPGRFSGRQFSNSRSEMNVSTLELGDSALYLCASSLDRPNEKLFFGSGTQLSVL.

V gene TRBV6-6 combines with J gene TRBJ2-3, with 7 bases that match TRBD2. Per the germline V gene, CDR1 is MNHNY and CDR2 is SVGAGI (reference sequence). J lost 4 bases, V lost 3 bases, and 7 bases had no gene match. The CDR3 covers 15 residues. The CDR3 loop reads CASSYGGSVADTQYF. The CDR3 DNA sequence: TGTGCCAGCAGTTATGGCGGGAGTGTAGCAGATACGCAGTATTTT.

The chain recombines TRBV4-2 with TRBJ2-7, with D perhaps matching TRBD2 (6 bases). V gave up 4 bases and J gave up 2 bases, with 15 bases separating them. CDR1 is LGHNA and CDR2 is YNFKEQ in the germline V gene. This CDR3 comprises 15 residues. CDR3 DNA: TGTGCCAGCAGCCTCAGGGAGGCCCCTGCCTACGAGCAGTACTTC. Translation: CASSLREAPAYEQYF.

This clone came up a few times. The chain has TRBV14 and TRBJ2-1; a weak D match, TRBD2 (5 bases). The CDR3 loop spans 18 amino acids. Germline CDR1 is SGHDN and CDR2 is FVKESK. The V gene lost 1 base and the J gene lost 5 bases, with 21 bases spanning the gap. CDR3 sequence reads: CASSQVKRFGVWDNEQFF. DNA for the CDR3: TGTGCCAGCAGCCAAGTAAAGCGATTCGGGGTTTGGGACAATGAGCAGTTCTTC.

The chain carries TRBV28 and TRBJ2-7; D unresolved. V lost 5 bases to trimming and J lost 2 bases, with 10 bases between them. The CDR3 totals 13 residues. Germline V gene lookup returns CDR1 MDHEN and CDR2 SYDVKM. In DNA, the CDR3 is TGTGCCAGCAGTATTGGCGGAGCCTACGAGCAGTACTTC. It encodes CASSIGGAYEQYF. The complete variable domain, with remaining parts taken from reference TRBV28 and TRBJ2-7, reads DVKVTQSSRYLVKRTGEKVFLECVQDMDHENMFWYRQDPGLGLRLIYFSYDVKMKEKGDIPEGYSVSREKKERFSLILESASTNQTSMYLCASSIGGAYEQYFGPGTRLTVT.

The chain joins TRBV6-6 to TRBJ2-7; the D call may be TRBD1 or TRBD2 (7 bases each). V was clipped by 5 bases and J by 5 bases, with 16 bases between them. The CDR3 is made up of 14 amino acids. In germline, CDR1 is MNHNY, CDR2 SVGAGI (reference sequence). The CDR3 nucleotides read TGTGCCAGCAGTCCTCGACAGGGAGGGGACGAGCAGTACTTC. Protein product: CASSPRQGGDEQYF.

This chain uses TRBV4-1 with TRBJ2-7; D perhaps matches TRBD1 (6 bases). V dropped 7 bases and J dropped 3 bases, with 19 bases sitting between them. This CDR3 has 15 amino acids. Per germline, CDR1 MGHRA and CDR2 YSYEKL. The CDR3 sequence: CASKNRVFSDYEQYF. Here the CDR3 DNA reads TGCGCCAGCAAGAACAGGGTCTTTTCTGACTACGAGCAGTACTTC.

V gene TRBV28 combines with J gene TRBJ1-6; D is perhaps TRBD1 (6 bases). CDR3 length equals 15 residues. Germline values: CDR1 MDHEN, CDR2 SYDVKM. Deletions cut 1 base from V and 8 bases from J, with 12 bases between. The CDR3: CASSLSSGVDSPLHF. CDR3 in DNA: TGTGCCAGCAGTTTATCATCAGGGGTGGATTCACCCCTCCACTTT.

This clone occurred once. The V call is TRBV23-1, the J call TRBJ1-5; D uncertain. TRBV23-1 carries the ORF label, with uncertain function. This CDR3 comprises 16 residues. V lost 2 bases and J 2 bases, leaving 13 bases between the germline ends. Here the CDR3 reads CASSQPEGEGNQPQHF. For the CDR3, the DNA is TGCGCCAGCAGTCAACCGGAGGGAGAGGGCAATCAGCCCCAGCATTTT.

This sequence joins TRBV2 and TRBJ1-6, with TRBD1 as a possible D gene (6 bases). The CDR3 has 16 amino acids. Germline CDR1 SNHLY, CDR2 FYNNEI. Trimming pared 7 bases from V and 7 bases from J, leaving 20 bases between. In DNA, the CDR3 is TGTGCCAGCACCACCTCCCACAGGGCGGAGAATTCACCCCTCCACTTT. Its protein is CASTTSHRAENSPLHF.

This chain connects TRBV13 to TRBJ2-1, with D perhaps TRBD1 or TRBD2 (7 bases each). The CDR3 runs to 18 residues. Germline CDR1 is PRHDT and CDR2 is FYEKMQ (reference sequence). Trimming pared 8 bases from V and 9 bases from J, leaving 32 bases between. In DNA form, the CDR3 reads TGTGCCAGCCTCCCCCCAGGGGGATGGCGGGAGCCCTCGTTTGAGCAGTTCTTC. Protein product: CASLPPGGWREPSFEQFF. Full variable domain (remainder filled in from reference TRBV13 and TRBJ2-1): AAGVIQSPRHLIKEKRETATLKCYPIPRHDTVYWYQQGPGQDPQFLISFYEKMQSDKGSIPDRFSAQQFSDYHSELNMSSLELGDSALYFCASLPPGGWREPSFEQFFGPGTRLTVL.

This clone is medium-sized. V gene TRBV27 combines with J gene TRBJ2-2, with 8 nucleotides matching TRBD2. The germline V gene has CDR1 MNHEY and CDR2 SMNVEV (reference sequence). This CDR3 contains 14 residues. Germline trimming cut 3 bases from V and 6 bases from J; bases unmatched to any gene: 3. The DNA of the CDR3 is TGTGCCAGCAGTTTCCCGACTAGCGCCGGGGAGCTGTTTTTT. Translation gives CASSFPTSAGELFF.

The V call is TRBV15, the J call TRBJ1-6; no firm D call. V lost 6 bases and J lost 1, with 7 bases in between. The CDR3 runs to 14 residues. Looked up from germline, CDR1 is LNHNV and CDR2 is YYDKDF (reference sequence). CDR3 residues: CATRVKSYNSPLHF. The CDR3 bases are TGTGCCACCAGGGTGAAATCCTATAATTCACCCCTCCACTTT.

The CDR3 DNA reads TGTGCCAGCAGCTTCGGGACAGGGCCCAACGAGCAGTACTTC. Translating it yields CASSFGTGPNEQYF. The chain couples TRBV11-2 to TRBJ2-7; TRBD1 matches at 9 bases. V gave up 3 bases and J gave up 5 bases; unmatched junction bases: 5. This CDR3 region has 14 residues. CDR1 SGHAT and CDR2 FQNNGV come from the germline V gene.

The rearrangement uses TRBV5-1 and TRBJ2-2; D is perhaps TRBD2 (6 bases). Between the trimmed V and J ends, which lost 7 bases and 1 base, there was a span of 17 bases. The CDR3 runs 16 residues. CDR1 is SGHRS and CDR2 is YFSETQ in the germline V gene. This chain's CDR3 is CASWPLGGMNTGELFF. CDR3 coding DNA: TGCGCCAGCTGGCCCCTTGGCGGGATGAACACCGGGGAGCTGTTTTTT.